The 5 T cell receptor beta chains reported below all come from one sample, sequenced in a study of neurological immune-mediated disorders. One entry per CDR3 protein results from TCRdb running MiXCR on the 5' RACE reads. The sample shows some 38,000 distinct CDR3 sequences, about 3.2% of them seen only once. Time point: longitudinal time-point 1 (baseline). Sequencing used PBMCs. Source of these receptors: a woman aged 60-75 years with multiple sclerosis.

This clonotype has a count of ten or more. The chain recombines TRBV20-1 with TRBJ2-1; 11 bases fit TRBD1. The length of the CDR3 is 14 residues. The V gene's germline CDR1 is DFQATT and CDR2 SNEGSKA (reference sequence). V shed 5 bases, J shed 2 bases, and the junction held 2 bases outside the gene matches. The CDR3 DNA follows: TGCAGTGCTGGACAGGGGGCAGCCTACAATGAGCAGTTCTTC. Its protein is CSAGQGAAYNEQFF.

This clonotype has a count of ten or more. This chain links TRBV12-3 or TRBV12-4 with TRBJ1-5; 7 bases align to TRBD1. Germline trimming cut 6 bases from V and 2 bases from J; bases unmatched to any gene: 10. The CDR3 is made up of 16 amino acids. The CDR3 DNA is TGTGCCAGCAGCAAAAACACAGGGGTAGGCAATCAGCCCCAGCATTTT. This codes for CASSKNTGVGNQPQHF.

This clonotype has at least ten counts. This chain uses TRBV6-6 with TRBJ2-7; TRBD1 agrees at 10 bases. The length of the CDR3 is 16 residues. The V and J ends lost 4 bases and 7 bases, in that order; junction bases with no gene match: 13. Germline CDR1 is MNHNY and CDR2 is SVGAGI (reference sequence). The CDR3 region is CASSSTSGTGVEEQYF. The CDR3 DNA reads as TGTGCCAGCAGTTCAACCTCCGGGACAGGGGTTGAGGAGCAGTACTTC.

CDR3: CSASPSDYSNQPQHF. In nucleotides, the CDR3 is TGCAGTGCTAGCCCGTCCGATTATAGCAATCAGCCCCAGCATTTT. The chain employs TRBV20-1 and TRBJ1-5; no definite D call. This CDR3 has 15 residues. The V and J ends lost 3 bases and 0 bases respectively, with 12 bases between them. CDR1 and CDR2 (germline): DFQATT, SNEGSKA (reference sequence).

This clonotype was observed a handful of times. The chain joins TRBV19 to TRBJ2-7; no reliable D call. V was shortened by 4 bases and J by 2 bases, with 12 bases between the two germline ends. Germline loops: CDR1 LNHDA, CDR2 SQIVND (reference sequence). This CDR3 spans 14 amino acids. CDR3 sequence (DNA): TGTGCCAGTAGTACCCCTCTACATCCCTACGAGCAGTACTTC. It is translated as CASSTPLHPYEQYF.